The source of this TCR beta chain is a study of shared clonotypes between healthy human individuals. The CDR3 runs to 14 residues. The junction had 7 bases not matched to a gene; V was cut back by 4 bases and J by 8 bases. Germline CDR1 SGHRS, CDR2 YFSETQ. Produced via immunoSEQ multiplex PCR; TCRdb's table is partial and in-frame only. The table includes approximately 530,000 clones, 90% to 97% detected once. This sequence originates from a woman aged 30 to 39 in good health. The sample consisted of naive CD4+ T cells sorted from blood. Subset specified: CD45RA+ positively selected. The J gene is TRBJ2-2, the V gene TRBV5-1, with TRBD2 matching over 8 bases. Here the CDR3 DNA reads TGCGCCAGCAGCGTAACTAGCGGTCGAGGGGAGCTGTTTTTT. This translates into CASSVTSGRGELFF. The variable domain in full, with the rest retrieved from reference TRBV5-1 and TRBJ2-2, is KAGVTQTPRYLIKTRGQQVTLSCSPISGHRSVSWYQQTPGQGLQFLFEYFSETQRNKGNFPGRFSGRQFSNSRSEMNVSTLELGDSALYLCASSVTSGRGELFFGEGSRLTVL.